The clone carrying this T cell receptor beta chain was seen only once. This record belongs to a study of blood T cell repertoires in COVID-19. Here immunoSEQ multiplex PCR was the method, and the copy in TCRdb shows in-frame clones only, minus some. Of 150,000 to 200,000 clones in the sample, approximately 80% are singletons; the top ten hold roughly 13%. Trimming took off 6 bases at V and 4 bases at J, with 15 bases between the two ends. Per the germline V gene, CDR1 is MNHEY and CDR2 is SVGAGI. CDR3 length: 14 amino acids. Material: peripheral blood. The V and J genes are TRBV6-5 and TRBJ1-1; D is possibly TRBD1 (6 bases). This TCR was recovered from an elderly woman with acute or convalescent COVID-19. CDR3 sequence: CASSASTGFTEAFF. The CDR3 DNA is TGTGCCAGCAGCGCCTCGACAGGATTCACTGAAGCTTTCTTT.